The rows below give T cell receptor beta chains drawn from one sample of a study of blood T cell repertoires in COVID-19. The method was immunoSEQ multiplex PCR; TCRdb's version includes in-frame clones alone and lacks a portion of them. The sample shows 250,000 to 300,000 clones, 80% to 90% of them seen only once. What was sequenced was PBMCs or T cells enriched from blood (not recorded which). Source of these receptors: a woman in her 50s who had been exposed to COVID-19. Each CDR3 is given with its conserved first and last residue. Fields, in order: D gene, clone size, J gene, V gene, CDR3 DNA, CDR3 protein. The D gene is left open where the match is weak. Some rows have no size entry. The others give once, few or many, or a class for an expanded clone.

- | few | TRBJ1-2 | TRBV14 | TGTGCCAGCAGCCAAGCGTTGACAAGGAATGGCTACACCTTC | CASSQALTRNGYTF
TRBD1 | - | TRBJ1-1 | TRBV27 | TGTGCCAGCAGTTTATCCCCTGACAGGGCCCACACTGAAGCTTTCTTT | CASSLSPDRAHTEAFF
TRBD1 | - | TRBJ1-1 | TRBV15 | TGTGCCACCAGCAGAGACAGGGGACAGGGGTTCTATGAAGCTTTCTTT | CATSRDRGQGFYEAFF
- | - | TRBJ1-2 | TRBV4-1 | TGCGCCAGCAGCCAAGGCGGCGGGCACTATGGCTACACCTTC | CASSQGGGHYGYTF
- | - | TRBJ1-2 | TRBV5-6 | TGTGCCAGCAGCGACCCGACCGGGTACTATGGCTACACCTTC | CASSDPTGYYGYTF
- | once | TRBJ1-2 | TRBV29-1 | TGCAGCGTTGATATGGCCCCTTATGGCTACACCTTC | CSVDMAPYGYTF
TRBD2 | - | TRBJ2-5 | TRBV12-5 | TGTGCTAGTGGTATTGGGGGGGCCCAGTACTTC | CASGIGGAQYF
- | - | TRBJ1-6 | TRBV7-2 | TGTGCCAGCAGCAAGACCGGGACCTATAATTCACCCCTCCACTTT | CASSKTGTYNSPLHF
TRBD1 | - | TRBJ2-3 | TRBV7-9 | TGTGCCAGCAGCTTAAGTTCGACAGGGGGCATCACAGATACGCAGTATTTT | CASSLSSTGGITDTQYF
TRBD1 | - | TRBJ1-2 | TRBV9 | TGTGCCAGCAGCATAACAGGGGGCCAGGACTATGGCTACACCTTC | CASSITGGQDYGYTF
- | - | TRBJ1-5 | TRBV3-1/TRBV3-2 | TGTGCCAGCAGCCGGGCGGGGAATCAGCCCCAGCATTTT | CASSRAGNQPQHF
- | - | TRBJ1-1 | TRBV20-1 | TGCAGTGCTACCCTATACACTGAAGCTTTCTTT | CSATLYTEAFF
- | - | TRBJ2-5 | TRBV5-6 | TGTGCCAGCAGCTTGTGGACAGTCCAAGAGACCCAGTACTTC | CASSLWTVQETQYF
TRBD1 | - | TRBJ2-7 | TRBV5-1 | TGCGCCAGCAGTCATCATTGGACAGGTTCCTACGAGCAGTACTTC | CASSHHWTGSYEQYF
TRBD1 | - | TRBJ1-2 | TRBV7-9 | TGTGCCAGCAGCGTTACGGACAGGGAGCTTGCTGGCTACACCTTC | CASSVTDRELAGYTF
- | - | TRBJ1-1 | TRBV20-1 | TGCAGTGCGAGACTTCGTACTGAAGCTTTCTTT | CSARLRTEAFF
- | - | TRBJ1-2 | TRBV28 | TGTGCCAGCTTGGCGACTGGGAGAGCATGCACCTTC | CASLATGRACTF
- | - | TRBJ1-2 | TRBV29-1 | TGCAGCGTTGAGACAGCCAACTATGGCTACACCTTC | CSVETANYGYTF
- | few | TRBJ1-5 | TRBV5-8 | TGTGCCAGCACCCCGAGGGGGTATAGCAATCAGCCCCAGCATTTT | CASTPRGYSNQPQHF
- | - | TRBJ1-4 | TRBV28 | TGTGCCAGCAGTTTACTCAGGGGTGGTGAAAAACTGTTTTTT | CASSLLRGGEKLFF
- | - | TRBJ1-4 | TRBV18 | TGTGCCAGCTCAGGGGCCAGATCAACTAATGAAAAACTGTTTTTT | CASSGARSTNEKLFF
- | - | TRBJ2-5 | TRBV3-1/TRBV3-2 | TGTGCCAGCAGTAGGGGTGAGAAAGAGACCCAGTACTTC | CASSRGEKETQYF
- | few | TRBJ1-1 | TRBV29-1 | TGCAGCGTTGACGGATCGGGGGGAGTTAGATCTGAAGCTTTCTTT | CSVDGSGGVRSEAFF
- | - | TRBJ1-1 | TRBV29-1 | TGCAGCGTTGCGGTTCACGTGAACACTGAAGCTTTCTTT | CSVAVHVNTEAFF
TRBD2 | - | TRBJ2-6 | TRBV29-1 | TGCAGCGTTGGGGAGGGAAAGGGCGACGTCCTGACTTTC | CSVGEGKGDVLTF
- | few | TRBJ2-7 | TRBV6-5 | TGTGCCAGCAGTTACAATCGGGACACCTACGAGCAGTACTTC | CASSYNRDTYEQYF
TRBD1 | - | TRBJ1-2 | TRBV27 | TGTGCCAGCAGATTCTATTTCGGGACAGGGGTTGGCTACACCTTC | CASRFYFGTGVGYTF
- | - | TRBJ2-3 | TRBV7-6 | TGTGCCAGCAGCTTAGGAGGACAAAAAGATACGCAGTATTTT | CASSLGGQKDTQYF
- | - | TRBJ1-1 | TRBV5-1 | TGCGCCAGCAGCTTGGATCGGGGGGCGAGCACTGAAGCTTTCTTT | CASSLDRGASTEAFF
- | - | TRBJ2-2 | TRBV7-2 | TGTGCCAGCAGCTTATCGGTCCGCCGCAACACCGGGGAGCTGTTTTTT | CASSLSVRRNTGELFF
TRBD1 | - | TRBJ2-7 | TRBV7-9 | TGTGCCAGCAGATACCCAGGGGGTGAGCAGTACTTC | CASRYPGGEQYF
- | - | TRBJ1-6 | TRBV5-4 | TGTGCCAGCAGCTTGGACTATTCACCCCTCCACTTT | CASSLDYSPLHF
- | - | TRBJ2-3 | TRBV6-2/TRBV6-3 | TGTGCCAGCAGTCTTCCTCGTACGCAGTATTTT | CASSLPRTQYF
TRBD1 | - | TRBJ2-2 | TRBV3-1/TRBV3-2 | TGTGCCAGCAGCCAAGTAAACAGGGGCACCGGGGAGCTGTTTTTT | CASSQVNRGTGELFF
TRBD1 | - | TRBJ1-4 | TRBV5-1 | TGCGCCAGCAGCTTGGATGCCAGGGGGCCTGGAGAAAAACTGTTTTTT | CASSLDARGPGEKLFF
- | few | TRBJ1-5 | TRBV7-2 | TGTGCCAGCAGCTTAAGAGTTAATCAGCCCCAGCATTTT | CASSLRVNQPQHF
- | - | TRBJ1-6 | TRBV19 | TGTGCCAGTAGTATAGGCGGCAGGGGATTGGTGCCCCTCCACTTT | CASSIGGRGLVPLHF
- | once | TRBJ2-7 | TRBV6-2/TRBV6-3 | TGTGCCAGCAGTTACTTTTACTACGAGCAGTACTTC | CASSYFYYEQYF
- | many | TRBJ2-7 | TRBV18 | TGTGCCAGCTCGGGACTTCACCACGAGCAGTACTTC | CASSGLHHEQYF
TRBD1 | - | TRBJ1-6 | TRBV5-1 | TGCGCCAGCAGCTTGGCCGGGACAGGTCAAAAACCCCTCCACTTT | CASSLAGTGQKPLHF
- | - | TRBJ2-7 | TRBV3-1/TRBV3-2 | TGTGCCAGCAGCCAAGGAGGGCGACGGAGGCCCTACGAGCAGTACTTC | CASSQGGRRRPYEQYF
- | - | TRBJ1-1 | TRBV7-2 | TGTGCCAGCAGCTTACGAGGGGGGGGAGGAAAGGAAGCTTTCTTT | CASSLRGGGGKEAFF
- | - | TRBJ1-6 | TRBV5-1 | TGCGCCAGCAGCCTAAGATCGGATAATTCACCCCTCCACTTT | CASSLRSDNSPLHF
- | - | TRBJ1-1 | TRBV6-1 | TGTGCCAGCAGTGAAAGAAGACAGATCGAAGCTTTCTTT | CASSERRQIEAFF
- | - | TRBJ2-7 | TRBV9 | TGTGCCAGCAGCGATCAAACAGGGAGCGAGCAGTACTTC | CASSDQTGSEQYF
TRBD2 | - | TRBJ2-3 | TRBV7-2 | TGTGCCAGCAGCTCACAGGCCAGCGGGGGGGCTGATACGCAGTATTTT | CASSSQASGGADTQYF
TRBD1 | - | TRBJ1-4 | TRBV28 | TGTGCCAGCAGTTTACCGGGACAGGGTCGAGAAAAACTGTTTTTT | CASSLPGQGREKLFF
- | - | TRBJ2-4 | TRBV11-2 | TGTGCCAGCAGCCCCCCTGGGGCCAAACGTGTCATTCAGTACTTC | CASSPPGAKRVIQYF
- | - | TRBJ1-1 | TRBV18 | TGTGCCAGCTCACAAGACAGGCTGCTCAGGAACACTGAAGCTTTCTTT | CASSQDRLLRNTEAFF
- | - | TRBJ1-1 | TRBV9 | TGTGCCAGCAGCCAGGGAGGTACTGAAGCTTTCTTT | CASSQGGTEAFF
- | - | TRBJ1-5 | TRBV19 | TGTGCCAGTAGTCCCATTCCGGGATCTAGGGTACAGCCCCAGCATTTT | CASSPIPGSRVQPQHF
TRBD1 | - | TRBJ1-5 | TRBV12-3/TRBV12-4 | TGTGCCAGCCGGGACAGGGGCAATCAGCCCCAGCATTTT | CASRDRGNQPQHF
- | - | TRBJ1-1 | TRBV5-1 | TGCGCCAGCAGCTTGGTCCCGGGGGTAACTGAAGCTTTCTTT | CASSLVPGVTEAFF
- | - | TRBJ1-2 | TRBV3-1/TRBV3-2 | TGTGCCAGCAAGCGCCAGGGCTATGGCTACACCTTC | CASKRQGYGYTF
- | - | TRBJ1-6 | TRBV2 | TGTGCCAGCTCCCAGAGGGCAGCTGAATTAAATTCACCCCTCCACTTT | CASSQRAAELNSPLHF
TRBD1 | - | TRBJ2-4 | TRBV7-2 | TGTGCCAGCAGCCAGGACAGGGTCAAAAACATTCAGTACTTC | CASSQDRVKNIQYF
- | - | TRBJ2-2 | TRBV7-2 | TGTGCCAGCAGCCGGAGTCAAGCCGGGGAGCTGTTTTTT | CASSRSQAGELFF